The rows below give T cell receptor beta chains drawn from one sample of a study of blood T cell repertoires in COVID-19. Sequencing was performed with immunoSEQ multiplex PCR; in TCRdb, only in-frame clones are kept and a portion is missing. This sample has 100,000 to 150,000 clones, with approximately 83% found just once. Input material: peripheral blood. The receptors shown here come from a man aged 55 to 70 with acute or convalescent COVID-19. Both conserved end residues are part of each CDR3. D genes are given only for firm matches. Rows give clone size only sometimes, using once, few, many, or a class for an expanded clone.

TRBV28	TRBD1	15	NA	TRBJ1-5	CASKMDRGPVQPQHF	TGTGCCAGCAAAATGGACAGGGGGCCCGTTCAGCCCCAGCATTTT
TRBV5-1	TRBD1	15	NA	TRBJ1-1	CASSPRGQGGTEAFF	TGCGCCAGCAGCCCACGGGGACAGGGGGGTACTGAAGCTTTCTTT
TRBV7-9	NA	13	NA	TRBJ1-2	CASSFGAEGGYTF	TGTGCCAGCAGCTTCGGGGCGGAGGGGGGCTACACCTTC
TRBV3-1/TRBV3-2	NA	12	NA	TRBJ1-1	CASSQLYTEAFF	TGTGCCAGCAGCCAACTTTACACTGAAGCTTTCTTT
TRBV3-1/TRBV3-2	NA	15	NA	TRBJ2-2	CASSRGQQGTGELFF	TGTGCCAGCAGTCGCGGACAGCAGGGCACCGGGGAGCTGTTTTTT
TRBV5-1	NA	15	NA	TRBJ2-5	CASRRLVVDRETQYF	TGCGCCAGCAGGAGACTAGTAGTGGATCGGGAGACCCAGTACTTC
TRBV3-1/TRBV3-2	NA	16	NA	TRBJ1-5	CASSQAGTGSNQPQHF	TGTGCCAGCAGCCAAGCAGGGACTGGGAGCAATCAGCCCCAGCATTTT
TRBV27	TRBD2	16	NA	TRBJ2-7	CASSDLAGGTSYEQYF	TGTGCCAGCAGCGACCTAGCGGGGGGGACCTCCTACGAGCAGTACTTC
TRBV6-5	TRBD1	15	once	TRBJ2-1	CASSYVTGASDEQFF	TGTGCCAGCAGTTACGTGACAGGGGCGAGCGATGAGCAGTTCTTC
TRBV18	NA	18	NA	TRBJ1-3	CASSPPSGTGVSGNTIYF	TGTGCCAGCTCACCACCGTCCGGAACGGGGGTCTCTGGAAACACCATATATTTT
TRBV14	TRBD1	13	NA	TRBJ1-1	CASSRTGVTEAFF	TGTGCCAGCAGCCGAACAGGGGTCACTGAAGCTTTCTTT
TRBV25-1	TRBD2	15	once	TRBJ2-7	CASSDPSGSSYEQYF	TGTGCCAGCAGTGATCCTAGCGGGAGCTCCTACGAGCAGTACTTC
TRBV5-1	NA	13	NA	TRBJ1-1	CASSLTGNTEAFF	TGCGCCAGCAGCTTGACAGGGAACACTGAAGCTTTCTTT
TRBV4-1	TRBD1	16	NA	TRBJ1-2	CASSQPQGPTYYGYTF	TGCGCCAGCAGCCAACCACAGGGGCCGACTTACTATGGCTACACCTTC
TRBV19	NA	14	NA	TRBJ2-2	CASSGTPNTGELFF	TGTGCCAGTAGCGGGACACCGAACACCGGGGAGCTGTTTTTT
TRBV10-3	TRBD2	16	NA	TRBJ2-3	CAISDTTSGRTDTQYF	TGTGCCATCAGTGACACGACTAGCGGGAGGACAGATACGCAGTATTTT
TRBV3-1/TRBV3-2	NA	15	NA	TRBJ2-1	CASSQGSGSYNEQFF	TGTGCCAGCAGCCAGGGTAGCGGCTCCTACAATGAGCAGTTCTTC
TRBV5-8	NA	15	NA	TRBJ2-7	CASSLTGFRGNEQYF	TGTGCCAGCAGCCTGACAGGTTTTCGGGGAAACGAGCAGTACTTC
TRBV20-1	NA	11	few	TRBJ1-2	CSASIDYGYTF	TGCAGTGCTAGTATAGACTATGGCTACACCTTC
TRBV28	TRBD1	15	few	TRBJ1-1	CASSLLQGAGTEAFF	TGTGCCAGCAGTTTATTACAGGGGGCCGGAACTGAAGCTTTCTTT
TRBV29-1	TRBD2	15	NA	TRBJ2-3	CSASGLKGNTDTQYF	TGCAGCGCTAGCGGGCTCAAAGGGAACACAGATACGCAGTATTTT
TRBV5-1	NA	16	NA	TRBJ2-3	CASSLGPAASTDTQYF	TGCGCCAGCAGCTTAGGTCCGGCGGCTAGCACAGATACGCAGTATTTT
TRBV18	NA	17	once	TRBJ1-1	CASSPRAEARSNTEAFF	TGTGCCAGCTCACCAAGAGCTGAGGCCAGATCGAACACTGAAGCTTTCTTT
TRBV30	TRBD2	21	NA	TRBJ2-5	CAWSAPPGTSGRVFGQETQYF	TGTGCCTGGAGTGCCCCTCCCGGGACTAGCGGGAGGGTTTTCGGACAAGAGACCCAGTACTTC
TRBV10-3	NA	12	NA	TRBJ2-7	CAISEANYEQYF	TGTGCCATCAGTGAGGCGAACTACGAGCAGTACTTC
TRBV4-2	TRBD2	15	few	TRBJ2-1	CASSQGLAGGYEQFF	TGTGCCAGCAGCCAAGGACTAGCGGGAGGGTATGAGCAGTTCTTC
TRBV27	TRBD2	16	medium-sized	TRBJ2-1	CASSPGTSGRYNEQFF	TGTGCCAGCAGTCCCGGGACTAGCGGGCGTTACAATGAGCAGTTCTTC
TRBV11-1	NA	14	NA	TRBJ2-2	CASSGQPGAGELFF	TGTGCCAGCAGCGGACAACCAGGGGCCGGGGAGCTGTTTTTT
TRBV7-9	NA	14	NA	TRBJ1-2	CASSLMRQSYGYTF	TGTGCCAGCAGCTTAATGCGGCAGTCCTATGGCTACACCTTC
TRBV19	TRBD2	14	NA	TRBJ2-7	CASSKAGDKSEQYF	TGTGCCAGTAGTAAAGCGGGAGATAAGTCCGAGCAGTACTTC
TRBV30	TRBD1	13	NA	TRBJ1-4	CAWRRGRGEKLFF	TGTGCCTGGAGGAGGGGGCGCGGTGAAAAACTGTTTTTT
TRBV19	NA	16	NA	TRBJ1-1	CASAPLRGGINTEAFF	TGTGCCAGTGCCCCCTTGCGTGGAGGGATTAACACTGAAGCTTTCTTT
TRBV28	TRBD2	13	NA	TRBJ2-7	CASSVPGRYEQYF	TGTGCCAGCAGTGTACCCGGGAGGTACGAGCAGTACTTC
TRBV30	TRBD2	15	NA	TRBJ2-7	CAWSGLAGALGEQYF	TGTGCCTGGAGTGGTCTAGCGGGAGCGCTCGGCGAGCAGTACTTC
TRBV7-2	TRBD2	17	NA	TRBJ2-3	CASSLGLLAGVVDTQYF	TGTGCCAGCAGCTTAGGGTTGCTAGCGGGAGTAGTGGATACGCAGTATTTT
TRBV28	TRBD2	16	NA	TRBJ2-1	CASRTSLAENYNEQFF	TGTGCCAGCAGGACATCCCTAGCGGAAAATTACAATGAGCAGTTCTTC
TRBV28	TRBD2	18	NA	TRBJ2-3	CASSLGLAGGYGTDTQYF	TGTGCCAGCAGTTTAGGGCTAGCGGGAGGATATGGCACAGATACGCAGTATTTT
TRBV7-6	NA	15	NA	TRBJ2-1	CASSPGTPLGNEQFF	TGTGCCAGCAGCCCCGGGACTCCTCTCGGCAATGAGCAGTTCTTC
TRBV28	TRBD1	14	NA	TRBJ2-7	CASSPAGTGGQQYF	TGTGCCAGCAGTCCCGCCGGGACAGGGGGCCAGCAGTACTTC
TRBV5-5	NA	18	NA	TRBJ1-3	CASSLAPRQKLSGNTIYF	TGTGCCAGCAGCTTGGCCCCGCGACAGAAGCTGTCAGGAAACACCATATATTTT
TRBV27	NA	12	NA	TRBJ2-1	CASRGGVHEQFF	TGTGCCAGCAGAGGGGGGGTACATGAGCAGTTCTTC
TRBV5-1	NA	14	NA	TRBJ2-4	CASSFGAAKNIQYF	TGCGCCAGCAGCTTTGGAGCAGCCAAAAACATTCAGTACTTC
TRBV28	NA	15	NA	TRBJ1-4	CASRLPGLANEKLFF	TGTGCCAGCAGGCTGCCAGGGCTGGCTAATGAAAAACTGTTTTTT
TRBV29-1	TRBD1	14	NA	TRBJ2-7	CSALGQGLPYEQYF	TGCAGCGCCCTGGGACAGGGTTTACCCTACGAGCAGTACTTC
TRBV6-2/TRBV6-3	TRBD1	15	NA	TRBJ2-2	CASSYQGARTGELFF	TGTGCCAGCAGTTACCAGGGGGCGAGGACCGGGGAGCTGTTTTTT
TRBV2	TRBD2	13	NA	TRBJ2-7	CASKRDGSYEQYF	TGTGCCAGCAAGCGGGACGGCTCCTACGAGCAGTACTTC
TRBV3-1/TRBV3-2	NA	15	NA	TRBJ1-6	CASRGGWGTNSPLHF	TGTGCCAGCAGGGGAGGTTGGGGGACTAATTCACCCCTCCACTTT
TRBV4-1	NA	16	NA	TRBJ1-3	CASSQDWSESGNTIYF	TGCGCCAGCAGCCAAGATTGGAGCGAGTCAGGAAACACCATATATTTT
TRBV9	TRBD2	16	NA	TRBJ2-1	CASSAGSGNVYNEQFF	TGTGCCAGCAGCGCCGGTAGCGGGAACGTCTACAATGAGCAGTTCTTC
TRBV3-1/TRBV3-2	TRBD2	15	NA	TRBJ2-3	CASSASGSLTDTQYF	TGTGCCAGCAGCGCTAGCGGGAGCCTCACAGATACGCAGTATTTT